This passage covers 13 T cell receptor beta chains from one sample sequenced in a study of blood T cell repertoires in COVID-19. Method: immunoSEQ multiplex PCR; TCRdb's copy keeps in-frame clones and lacks some. This sample yields approximately 160,000 clones, of which over 70% are seen a single time; 3.5% to 4% belongs to the top ten. The specimen sequenced was PBMCs or T cells enriched from blood (not recorded which). The receptors here all came from a woman between 45 and 60 years old in a cohort exposed to, infected with or recovered from COVID-19 (not recorded which).

The CDR3 here is CASQKRPGETQYF. The CDR3 bases are TGTGCCAGCCAAAAGCGACCGGGGGAGACCCAGTACTTC. The V and J genes are TRBV27 and TRBJ2-5; D is possibly TRBD2 (5 bases). V was shortened by 8 bases and J by 5 bases, with 15 bases between the two germline ends. CDR3 size: 13 residues. Germline V gene sequence: CDR1 MNHEY, CDR2 SMNVEV (reference sequence).

The rearrangement joins TRBV4-1 to TRBJ1-1, with D hard to call. Germline CDR1 MGHRA, CDR2 YSYEKL. This CDR3 has 14 residues. Trimming took off 0 bases at V and 7 bases at J, with 12 bases between the two ends. DNA of the CDR3: TGCGCCAGCAGCCAAGAGCCCGCAGTTGTTGAAGCTTTCTTT. Translation gives CASSQEPAVVEAFF.

The V and J genes are TRBV2 and TRBJ2-7, with 7 bases matching TRBD1. Trimming at V came to 4 bases and at J to 5 bases, leaving 2 bases not matched to a gene. Germline assignment: CDR1 SNHLY and CDR2 FYNNEI. This CDR3 is built from 12 residues. The CDR3 loop reads CASSGQGNEQYF. The CDR3 region has the DNA TGTGCCAGCAGTGGACAGGGAAACGAGCAGTACTTC.

The rearrangement uses TRBV19 and TRBJ2-1; no clear D gene. The CDR3 consists of 14 residues. The ends were cut back, 2 bases at V and 4 bases at J, with 9 bases in the middle. In germline, CDR1 is LNHDA, CDR2 SQIVND (reference sequence). DNA for the CDR3: TGTGCCAGTAGTATATTGAGGCAGTACAATGAGCAGTTCTTC. Its translation is CASSILRQYNEQFF.

As for this clone: At the DNA level, this CDR3 is encoded by other sequences in the same sample as well. This chain connects TRBV9 to TRBJ1-4; 8 bases align to TRBD1. CDR1 is SGDLS and CDR2 is YYNGEE in the germline V gene. The CDR3 spans 14 residues. The V and J ends lost 5 bases and 1 base, in that order; junction bases with no gene match: 1. CDR3 DNA: TGTGCCAGCAGTACAGGGGGAACTAATGAAAAACTGTTTTTT. Residues: CASSTGGTNEKLFF.

The rearrangement uses TRBV4-3 and TRBJ2-1, with TRBD2 matching over 13 bases. CDR1 LGHNA and CDR2 YSLEER come from the germline V gene. Trimming at V came to 4 bases and at J to 8 bases, leaving 11 bases not matched to a gene. CDR3 length: 17 residues. For the CDR3, the DNA is TGCGCCAGCAGCCTCCGACGAACTAGCGGGGGGGCTGATGAGCAGTTCTTC. It specifies CASSLRRTSGGADEQFF.

This clone occurred a few times. The V and J genes are TRBV5-1 and TRBJ1-2, with 8 bases aligning to TRBD1. Losses at the gene ends were 4 bases for V and 8 bases for J; bases not matched to a gene: 10. The length of the CDR3 is 14 residues. Germline loops: CDR1 SGHRS, CDR2 YFSETQ. The CDR3 DNA is TGCGCCAGCAGCCCAGACAGGGGTGTAAGAGGCTACACCTTC. Translation gives CASSPDRGVRGYTF. Full variable domain (missing parts from reference TRBV5-1 and TRBJ1-2): KAGVTQTPRYLIKTRGQQVTLSCSPISGHRSVSWYQQTPGQGLQFLFEYFSETQRNKGNFPGRFSGRQFSNSRSEMNVSTLELGDSALYLCASSPDRGVRGYTFGSGTRLTVV.

This clone was observed once. This rearrangement joins TRBV30 to TRBJ2-7, with D hard to call. Trimming took off 1 base at V and 8 bases at J, with 12 bases between the two ends. Per the germline V gene, CDR1 is GTSNPN and CDR2 is SVGIG (reference sequence). This CDR3 is 12 amino acids long. The CDR3 reads CAWSDIHQKQYF. As DNA, the CDR3 is TGTGCCTGGAGTGATATTCACCAGAAGCAGTACTTC. The variable domain in full, completed from reference TRBV30 and TRBJ2-7, reads SQTIHQWPATLVQPVGSPLSLECTVEGTSNPNLYWYRQAAGRGLQLLFYSVGIGQISSEVPQNLSASRPQDRQFILSSKKLLLSDSGFYLCAWSDIHQKQYFGPGTRLTVT.

The chain recombines TRBV7-2 with TRBJ2-1; tentatively, D is TRBD2 (5 bases). The CDR3 totals 15 residues. Germline CDR1 reads SGHTA; CDR2 reads FQGNSA. V lost 1 base to trimming and J lost 0 bases, with 7 bases between them. This chain's CDR3 is CASSLVGDSYNEQFF. In nucleotides, the CDR3 is TGTGCCAGCAGCTTAGTCGGGGACTCCTACAATGAGCAGTTCTTC.

This chain connects TRBV5-4 to TRBJ2-3; 11 bases align to TRBD2. This CDR3 is 17 amino acids long. V trimming: 5 bases; J trimming: 4 bases; junction bases outside the gene matches: 12. Germline-derived CDR1 and CDR2 are SGHNT and YYREEE (reference sequence). This CDR3 is CASRAEIAGGLADTQYF. The DNA for the CDR3 is TGTGCCAGCAGGGCTGAAATAGCGGGAGGGCTGGCAGATACGCAGTATTTT.

The CDR3 here is CASSAIGQGRSNEQFF. Written as DNA, the CDR3 is TGTGCCAGCAGCGCGATAGGACAGGGGAGATCCAATGAGCAGTTCTTC. V gene TRBV9 combines with J gene TRBJ2-1, with 9 positions matching TRBD1. Trimming at V came to 3 bases and at J to 6 bases, leaving 10 bases not matched to a gene. This CDR3 spans 16 amino acids. Germline CDR1 and CDR2: SGDLS and YYNGEE.

The chain combines TRBV18 with TRBJ1-5, with 7 nucleotides matching TRBD1. The CDR3 consists of 15 residues. Germline V gene sequence: CDR1 KGHSH, CDR2 LQKENI. The junction had 2 bases not matched to a gene; V was cut back by 3 bases and J by 0 bases. CDR3 sequence: CASSPTGNSNQPQHF. The CDR3 DNA follows: TGTGCCAGCTCACCGACAGGGAATAGCAATCAGCCCCAGCATTTT.

The chain has TRBV28 and TRBJ1-5, with TRBD1 matching 7 bases. From germline, CDR1 is MDHEN and CDR2 SYDVKM. The junction had 12 bases not matched to a gene; V was cut back by 5 bases and J by 5 bases. This CDR3 has 16 amino acids. CDR3 protein: CASSTRGTVGYQPQHF. The CDR3 nucleotides read TGTGCCAGCAGTACCCGAGGGACAGTTGGGTATCAGCCCCAGCATTTT.